This note documents a single TCR beta chain sequence. The data stem from a study of blood T cell repertoires in COVID-19. At the level of the study: Some COVID-19 samples were acute and others convalescent; all came from the United States, Italy and Spain. PBMCs, B-cell-depleted T cells, or T cells were the source of the cDNA or gDNA that made up the material.

Germline CDR1 GTSNPN, CDR2 SVGIG (reference sequence). The CDR3 sequence is 13 residues long. Trimming shortened V by 4 bases and J by 4 bases, and 13 bases separated the two germline ends. Source study methods: Reference gene primer amplification in the assay estimated nucleated cell counts. TCRdb's copy holds only in-frame clones and misses some; the assay was immunoSEQ multiplex PCR. V, J and clone size are taken as reported in that table, and D and trimming were inferred from the DNA itself. The data contain more than 200,000 clones, about 85% of them singletons. V and J are TRBV30 and TRBJ1-1; D is ambiguous. The sequence came from a man aged 70-80 years with acute or convalescent COVID-19. Sequencing was carried out using peripheral blood. This CDR3 is CAWTVRGGTEAFF. The CDR3 DNA reads as TGTGCCTGGACGGTTCGCGGCGGCACTGAAGCTTTCTTT.